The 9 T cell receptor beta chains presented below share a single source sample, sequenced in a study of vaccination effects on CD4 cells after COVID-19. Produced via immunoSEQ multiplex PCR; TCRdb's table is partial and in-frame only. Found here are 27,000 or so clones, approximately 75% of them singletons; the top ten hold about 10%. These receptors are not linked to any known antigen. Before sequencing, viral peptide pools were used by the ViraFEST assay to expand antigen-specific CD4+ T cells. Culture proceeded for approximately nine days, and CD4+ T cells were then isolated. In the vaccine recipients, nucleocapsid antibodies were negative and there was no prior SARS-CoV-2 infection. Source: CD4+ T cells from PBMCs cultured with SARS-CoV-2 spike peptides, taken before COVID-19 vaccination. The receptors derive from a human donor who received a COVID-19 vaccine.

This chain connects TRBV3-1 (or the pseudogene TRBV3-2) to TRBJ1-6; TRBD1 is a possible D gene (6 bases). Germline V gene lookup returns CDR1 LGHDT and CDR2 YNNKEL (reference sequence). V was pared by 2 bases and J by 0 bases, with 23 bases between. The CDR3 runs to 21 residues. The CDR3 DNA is TGTGCCAGCAGCCAAAACAGGTTTCGAGGGGGTCTTAGCTCCTATAATTCACCCCTCCACTTT. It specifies CASSQNRFRGGLSSYNSPLHF.

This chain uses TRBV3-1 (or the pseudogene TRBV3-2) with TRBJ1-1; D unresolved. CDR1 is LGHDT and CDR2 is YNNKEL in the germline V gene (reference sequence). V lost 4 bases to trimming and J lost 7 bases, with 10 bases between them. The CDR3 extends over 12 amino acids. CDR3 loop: CASSPSGVEAFF. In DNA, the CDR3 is TGTGCCAGCAGCCCCTCCGGGGTTGAAGCTTTCTTT.

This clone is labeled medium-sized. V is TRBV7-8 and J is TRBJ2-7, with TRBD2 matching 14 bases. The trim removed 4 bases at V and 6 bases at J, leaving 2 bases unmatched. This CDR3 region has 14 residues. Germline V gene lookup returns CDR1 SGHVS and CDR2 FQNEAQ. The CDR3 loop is CASSWGLAGVEQYF. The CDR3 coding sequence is TGTGCCAGCAGCTGGGGACTAGCGGGAGTCGAGCAGTACTTC. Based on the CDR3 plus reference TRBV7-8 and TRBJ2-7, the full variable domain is GAGVSQSPRYKVAKRGQDVALRCDPISGHVSLFWYQQALGQGPEFLTYFQNEAQLDKSGLPSDRFFAERPEGSVSTLKIQRTQQEDSAVYLCASSWGLAGVEQYFGPGTRLTVT.

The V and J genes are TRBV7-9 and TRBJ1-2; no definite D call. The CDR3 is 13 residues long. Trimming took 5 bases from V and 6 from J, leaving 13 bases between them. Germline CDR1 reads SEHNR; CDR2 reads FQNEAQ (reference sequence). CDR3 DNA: TGTGCCAGCAGCCCCCAAGGGCCCCATGGCTACACCTTC. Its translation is CASSPQGPHGYTF. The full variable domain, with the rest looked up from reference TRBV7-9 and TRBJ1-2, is DTGVSQNPRHKITKRGQNVTFRCDPISEHNRLYWYRQTLGQGPEFLTYFQNEAQLEKSRLLSDRFSAERPKGSFSTLEIQRTEQGDSAMYLCASSPQGPHGYTFGSGTRLTVV.

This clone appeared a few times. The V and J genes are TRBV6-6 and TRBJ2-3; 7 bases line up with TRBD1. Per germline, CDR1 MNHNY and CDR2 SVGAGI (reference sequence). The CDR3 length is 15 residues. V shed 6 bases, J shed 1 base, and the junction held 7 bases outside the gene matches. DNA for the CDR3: TGTGCCAGCAGGAGTCACGACAGGGGCACAGATACGCAGTATTTT. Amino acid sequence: CASRSHDRGTDTQYF.

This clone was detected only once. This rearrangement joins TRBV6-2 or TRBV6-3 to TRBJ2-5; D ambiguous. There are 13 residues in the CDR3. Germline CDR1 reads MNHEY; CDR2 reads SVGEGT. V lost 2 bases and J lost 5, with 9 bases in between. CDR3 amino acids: CASSYQELETQYF. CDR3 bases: TGTGCCAGCAGTTACCAGGAGTTGGAGACCCAGTACTTC.

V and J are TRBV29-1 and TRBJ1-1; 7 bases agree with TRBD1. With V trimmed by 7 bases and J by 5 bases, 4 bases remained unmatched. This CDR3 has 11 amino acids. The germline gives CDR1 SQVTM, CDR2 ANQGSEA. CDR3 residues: CSAKQGTEAFF. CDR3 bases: TGCAGCGCTAAACAGGGGACTGAAGCTTTCTTT.

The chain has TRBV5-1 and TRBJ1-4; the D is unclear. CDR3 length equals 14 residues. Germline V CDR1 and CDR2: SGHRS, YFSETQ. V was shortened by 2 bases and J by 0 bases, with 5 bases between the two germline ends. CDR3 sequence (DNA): TGCGCCAGCAGCTTTGGCACAACTAATGAAAAACTGTTTTTT. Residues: CASSFGTTNEKLFF.

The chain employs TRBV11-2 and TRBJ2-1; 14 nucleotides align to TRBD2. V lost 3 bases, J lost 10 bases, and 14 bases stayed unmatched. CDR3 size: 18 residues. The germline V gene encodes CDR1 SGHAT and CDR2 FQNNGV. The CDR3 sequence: CASSFYLKTSGGANEQFF. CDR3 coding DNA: TGTGCCAGCAGCTTTTATCTCAAGACTAGCGGGGGGGCGAACGAGCAGTTCTTC.